What follows is one TCR beta chain and its context. Its antigen is unknown. The sample originates from a study of post-analysis software for immune sequencing data. Across the whole study: The courses of disease that were included comprised relapsing-remitting, secondary progressive and progressive-relapsing multiple sclerosis.

Study-wide results and caveats: F-measure co-clustering was strong for batch-matched samples. Controls significantly exceeded multiple sclerosis patients in normalized Chao1 diversity. Controls had lower frequencies than patients of five or six TRBV segments, which included TRBV5-6, TRBV5-1 and TRBV20-1.

The CDR3 contains 11 residues. V gave up 3 bases and J gave up 5 bases, with 4 bases separating them. Germline lookup yields CDR1 ENHRY and CDR2 SYGVKD. Prepared libraries of TCR beta cDNA carried unique molecular identifiers. Each batch of about 0.95 to 10 million T cells produced roughly 500,000 cDNA molecules. MiXCR, applied by TCRdb to the PCR reads, yields one record per CDR3 protein. The table records approximately 770,000 distinct CDR3 sequences, under 60% of them present only once. Sequenced: blood. This receptor was identified in a girl aged 10 to 17 with multiple sclerosis. The V call is TRBV10-3, the J call TRBJ1-2; D uncertain. This chain's CDR3 is CAISEAYGYTF. For the CDR3, the DNA is TGTGCCATCAGTGAAGCGTATGGCTACACCTTC.